Below are 4 T cell receptor beta chains sequenced from a single sample in a study of response to subunit inactivated influenza vaccine. A single record per CDR3 protein comes from TCRdb applying MiXCR to the RT-PCR reads. Of over 400,000 distinct CDR3 sequences listed, approximately 9.9% are singletons. Specimen: PBMCs from blood, collected roughly 48 days after vaccination. These TCRs come from a man aged 50 to 60 who received an inactivated influenza vaccine.

This chain uses TRBV6-1 with TRBJ1-2, with a tentative D call TRBD1 (5 bases). Germline CDR1 reads MNHNS; CDR2 reads SASEGT. The CDR3 length is 16 residues. Trimming left V 4 bases short and J 0 bases short, with 15 bases between. This CDR3 reads CASSARGVESNYGYTF. As DNA, the CDR3 is TGTGCCAGCAGTGCCCGAGGGGTAGAATCTAACTATGGCTACACCTTC.

This clonotype was detected a few times. This chain connects TRBV4-3 to TRBJ1-2; no reliable D call. The germline V gene encodes CDR1 LGHNA and CDR2 YSLEER. This CDR3 has 15 residues. V lost 0 bases and J lost 4, with 12 bases in between. CDR3 DNA: TGCGCCAGCAGCCAAGATCTTGGTTTAAGCTATGGCTACACCTTC. Translated, it gives CASSQDLGLSYGYTF.

This clonotype was recorded at least ten times. V and J are TRBV10-3 and TRBJ2-7, with D hard to call. This CDR3 is 13 amino acids long. V was shortened by 0 bases and J by 4 bases, with 7 bases between the two germline ends. Germline V gene data show CDR1 as ENHRY and CDR2 as SYGVKD. The CDR3 DNA sequence: TGTGCCATCAGTGAGTCTACAGAGTACGAGCAGTACTTC. Amino acids: CAISESTEYEQYF.

This clonotype was counted ten times or more. J is TRBJ2-7 and V is TRBV24-1; TRBD2 might be the D (5 bases). V lost 3 bases to trimming and J lost 6 bases, with 14 bases between them. CDR3 length: 14 amino acids. The V gene's germline CDR1 is KGHDR and CDR2 SFDVKD. The CDR3 coding sequence is TGTGCCACCAGTGATCCCGGACGGGGTAGCGAGCAGTACTTC. It specifies CATSDPGRGSEQYF.